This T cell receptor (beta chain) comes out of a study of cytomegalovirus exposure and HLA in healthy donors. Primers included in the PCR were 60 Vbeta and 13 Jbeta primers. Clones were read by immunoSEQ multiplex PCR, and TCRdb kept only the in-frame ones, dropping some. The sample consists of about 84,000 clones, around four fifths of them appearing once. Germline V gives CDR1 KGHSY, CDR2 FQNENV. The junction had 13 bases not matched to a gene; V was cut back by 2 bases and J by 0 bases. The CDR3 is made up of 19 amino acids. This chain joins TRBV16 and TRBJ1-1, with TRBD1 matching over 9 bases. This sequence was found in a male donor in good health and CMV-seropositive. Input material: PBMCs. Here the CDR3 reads CASSQRGPGQGNLNTEAFF. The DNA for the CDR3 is TGTGCCAGCAGCCAACGGGGCCCGGGACAGGGAAACTTGAACACTGAAGCTTTCTTT.